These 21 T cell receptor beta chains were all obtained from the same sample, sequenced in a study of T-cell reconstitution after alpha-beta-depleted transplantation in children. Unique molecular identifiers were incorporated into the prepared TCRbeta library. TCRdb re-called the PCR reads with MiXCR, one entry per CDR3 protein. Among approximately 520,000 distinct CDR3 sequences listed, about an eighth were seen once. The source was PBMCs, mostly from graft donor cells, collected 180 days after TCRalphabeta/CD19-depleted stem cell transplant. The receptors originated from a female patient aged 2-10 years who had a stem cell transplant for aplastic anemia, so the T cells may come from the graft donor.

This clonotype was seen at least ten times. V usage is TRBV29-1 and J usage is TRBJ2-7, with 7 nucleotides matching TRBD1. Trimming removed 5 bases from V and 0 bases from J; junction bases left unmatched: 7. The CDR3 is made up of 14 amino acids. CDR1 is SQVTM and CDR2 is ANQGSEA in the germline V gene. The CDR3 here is CSVRQGPSSYEQYF. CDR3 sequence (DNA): TGCAGCGTTCGACAGGGCCCTTCCTCCTACGAGCAGTACTTC.

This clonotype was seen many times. CDR3 nucleotides: TGCGCCAGCAGCTTGGAAGGGACAGCAGATACGCAGTATTTT. It codes for CASSLEGTADTQYF. The chain carries TRBV5-1 and TRBJ2-3; TRBD1 matches at 7 bases. Losses at the gene ends were 0 bases for V and 4 bases for J; bases not matched to a gene: 2. This CDR3 has 14 amino acids. Germline CDR1 reads SGHRS; CDR2 reads YFSETQ.

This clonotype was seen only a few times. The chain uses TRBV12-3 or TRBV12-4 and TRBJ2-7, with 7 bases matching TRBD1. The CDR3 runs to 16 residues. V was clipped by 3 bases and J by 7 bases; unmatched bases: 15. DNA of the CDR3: TGTGCCAGCAGTTTGATGGGGGACAGTCAACGGTGGGAGCAGTACTTC. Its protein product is CASSLMGDSQRWEQYF.

In DNA, the CDR3 is TGCGCCAGCAGCTGGGGGACTAGCGGGAACACCGGGGAGCTGTTTTTT. It translates to CASSWGTSGNTGELFF. The chain has TRBV5-1 and TRBJ2-2; 11 positions match TRBD2. This CDR3 has 16 residues. Germline-derived CDR1 and CDR2 are SGHRS and YFSETQ. J was trimmed by 1 base and V by 3 bases; bases with no gene match: 2.

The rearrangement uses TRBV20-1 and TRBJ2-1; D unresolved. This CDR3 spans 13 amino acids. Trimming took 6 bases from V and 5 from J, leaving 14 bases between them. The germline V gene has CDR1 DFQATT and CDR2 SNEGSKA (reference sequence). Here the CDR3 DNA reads TGCAGTGCCGGGCCGGCCGAACACAATGAGCAGTTCTTC. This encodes CSAGPAEHNEQFF.

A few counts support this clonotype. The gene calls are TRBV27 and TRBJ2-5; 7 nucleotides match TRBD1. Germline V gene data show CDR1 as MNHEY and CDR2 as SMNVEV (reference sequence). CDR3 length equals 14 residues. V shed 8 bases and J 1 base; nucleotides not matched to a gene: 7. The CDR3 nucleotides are TGTGCCAGCGGAATAGGGGGCCTCCAAGAGACCCAGTACTTC. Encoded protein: CASGIGGLQETQYF.

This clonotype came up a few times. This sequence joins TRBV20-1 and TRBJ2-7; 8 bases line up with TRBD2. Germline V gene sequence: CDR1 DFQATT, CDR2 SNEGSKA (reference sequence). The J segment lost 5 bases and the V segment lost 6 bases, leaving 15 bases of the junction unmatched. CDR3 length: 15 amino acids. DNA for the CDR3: TGCAGTGCCCTGAAAGGTGGGACTAGTGGTAACGAGCAGTACTTC. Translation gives CSALKGGTSGNEQYF.

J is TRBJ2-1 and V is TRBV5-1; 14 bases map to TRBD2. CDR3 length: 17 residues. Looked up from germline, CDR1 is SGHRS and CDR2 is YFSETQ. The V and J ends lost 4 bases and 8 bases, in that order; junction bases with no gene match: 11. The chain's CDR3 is CASSPTGTSGRIHEQFF. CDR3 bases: TGCGCCAGCAGCCCGACCGGGACTAGCGGGAGAATTCATGAGCAGTTCTTC.

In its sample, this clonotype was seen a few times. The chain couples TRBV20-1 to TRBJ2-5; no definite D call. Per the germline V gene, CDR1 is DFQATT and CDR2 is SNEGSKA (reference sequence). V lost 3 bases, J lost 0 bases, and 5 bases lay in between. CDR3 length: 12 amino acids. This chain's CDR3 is CSASKYQETQYF. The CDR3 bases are TGCAGTGCTAGTAAATACCAAGAGACCCAGTACTTC.

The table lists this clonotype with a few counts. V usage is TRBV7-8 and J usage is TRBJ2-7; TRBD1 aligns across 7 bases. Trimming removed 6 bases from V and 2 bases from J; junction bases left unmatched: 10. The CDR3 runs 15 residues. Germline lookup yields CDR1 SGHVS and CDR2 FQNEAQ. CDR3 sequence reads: CASRPSRGTTYEQYF. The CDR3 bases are TGTGCCAGCAGGCCTTCCAGGGGGACAACCTACGAGCAGTACTTC.

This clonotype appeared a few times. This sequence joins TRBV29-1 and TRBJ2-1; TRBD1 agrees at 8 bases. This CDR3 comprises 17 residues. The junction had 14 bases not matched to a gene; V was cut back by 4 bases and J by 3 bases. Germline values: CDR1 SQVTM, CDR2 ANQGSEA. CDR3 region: CSVGQGSYFSFYNEQFF. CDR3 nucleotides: TGCAGCGTTGGACAGGGGTCGTATTTTAGTTTCTACAATGAGCAGTTCTTC.

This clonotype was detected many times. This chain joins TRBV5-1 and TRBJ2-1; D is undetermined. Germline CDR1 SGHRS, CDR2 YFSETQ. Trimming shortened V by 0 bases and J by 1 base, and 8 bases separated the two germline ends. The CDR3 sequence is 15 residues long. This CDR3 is CASSLGGFSYNEQFF. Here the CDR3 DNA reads TGCGCCAGCAGCTTGGGGGGTTTTTCCTACAATGAGCAGTTCTTC.

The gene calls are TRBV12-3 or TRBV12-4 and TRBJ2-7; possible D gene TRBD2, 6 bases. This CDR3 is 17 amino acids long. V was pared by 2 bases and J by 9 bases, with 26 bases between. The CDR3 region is CASSLPFGTERSSVQYF. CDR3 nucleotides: TGTGCCAGCAGTTTACCCTTCGGGACTGAGCGATCATCGGTGCAGTACTTC.

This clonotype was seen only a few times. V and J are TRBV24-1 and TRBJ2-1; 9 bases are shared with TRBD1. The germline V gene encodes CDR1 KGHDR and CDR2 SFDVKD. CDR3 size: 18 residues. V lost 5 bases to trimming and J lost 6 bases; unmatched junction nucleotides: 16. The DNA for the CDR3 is TGTGCCACCAGTGGACCGGGACAGGGAGTCGGTTTTACCAATGAGCAGTTCTTC. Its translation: CATSGPGQGVGFTNEQFF.

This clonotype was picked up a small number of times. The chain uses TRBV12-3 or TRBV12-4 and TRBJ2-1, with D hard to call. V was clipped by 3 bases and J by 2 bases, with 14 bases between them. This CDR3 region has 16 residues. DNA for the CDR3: TGTGCCAGCAGTTTCAGAGGTCCCCCCCCCTACAATGAGCAGTTCTTC. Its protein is CASSFRGPPPYNEQFF.

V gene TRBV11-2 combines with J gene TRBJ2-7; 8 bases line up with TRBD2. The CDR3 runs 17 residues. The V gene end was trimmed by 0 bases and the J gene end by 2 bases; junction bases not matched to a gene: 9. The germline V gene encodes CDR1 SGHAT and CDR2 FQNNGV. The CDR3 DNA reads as TGTGCCAGCAGCTTAGATGAGGGCGGGAGGTTCGCCTACGAGCAGTACGTC. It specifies CASSLDEGGRFAYEQYV.

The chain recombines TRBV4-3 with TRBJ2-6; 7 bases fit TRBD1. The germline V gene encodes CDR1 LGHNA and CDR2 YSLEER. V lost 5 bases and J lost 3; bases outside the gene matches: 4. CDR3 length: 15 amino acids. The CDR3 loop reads CASSGTGVGANVLTF. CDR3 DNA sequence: TGCGCCAGCAGCGGTACAGGGGTTGGGGCCAACGTCCTGACTTTC.

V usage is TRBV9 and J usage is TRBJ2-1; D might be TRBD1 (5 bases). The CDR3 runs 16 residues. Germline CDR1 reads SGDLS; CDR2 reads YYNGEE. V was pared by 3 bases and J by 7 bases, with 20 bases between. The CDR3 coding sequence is TGTGCCAGCAGCGAGGGCCCTCTTGGTAGGGGAAATGAGCAGTTCTTC. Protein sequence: CASSEGPLGRGNEQFF.

DNA for the CDR3: TGTGCCAGCAGCGTAGCGGGAGTACACGGCGGGGAGCTGTTTTTT. Translated: CASSVAGVHGGELFF. J is TRBJ2-2 and V is TRBV9, with D possibly TRBD2 on 6 matching bases. Germline CDR1 reads SGDLS; CDR2 reads YYNGEE. The CDR3 runs to 15 residues. The V end was cut by 0 bases, the J end by 7 bases, with 13 bases between.

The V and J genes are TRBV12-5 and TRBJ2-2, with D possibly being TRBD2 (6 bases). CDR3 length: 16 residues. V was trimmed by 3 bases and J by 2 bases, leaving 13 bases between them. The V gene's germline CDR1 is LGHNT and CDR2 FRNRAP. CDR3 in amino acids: CASGFTGLLNTGELFF. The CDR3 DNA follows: TGTGCTAGTGGTTTCACGGGACTTTTAAACACCGGGGAGCTGTTTTTT.

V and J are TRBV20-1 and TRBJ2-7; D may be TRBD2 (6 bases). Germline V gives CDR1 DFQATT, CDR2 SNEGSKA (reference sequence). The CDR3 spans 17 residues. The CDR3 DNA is TGCAGTGCTAGTCTAAATCCCGGGACCCTATCTTCGGGGGAGCAGCACGTC. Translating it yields CSASLNPGTLSSGEQHV.